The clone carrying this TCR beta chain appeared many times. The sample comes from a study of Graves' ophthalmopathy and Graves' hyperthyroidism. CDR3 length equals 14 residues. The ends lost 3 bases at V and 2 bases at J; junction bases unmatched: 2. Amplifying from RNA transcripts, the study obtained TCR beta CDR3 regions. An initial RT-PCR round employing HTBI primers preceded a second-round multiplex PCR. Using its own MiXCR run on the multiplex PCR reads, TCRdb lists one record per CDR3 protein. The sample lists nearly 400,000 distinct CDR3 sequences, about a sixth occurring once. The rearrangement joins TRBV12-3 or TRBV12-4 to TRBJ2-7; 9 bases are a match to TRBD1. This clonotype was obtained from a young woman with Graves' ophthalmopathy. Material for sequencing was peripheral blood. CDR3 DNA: TGTGCCAGCAGTTTGAGGACAGGGGCCTACGAGCAGTACTTC. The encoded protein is CASSLRTGAYEQYF.